Shown below are 18 T cell receptor beta chains from a single sample sequenced in a study of T-cell reconstitution after alpha-beta-depleted transplantation in children. For TCRbeta, the library was prepared with unique molecular identifiers. TCRdb analysed the PCR reads with MiXCR anew, one entry per CDR3 protein. The sample lists some 600,000 distinct CDR3 sequences; over 10% were seen once. Sample: PBMCs, mostly from graft donor cells, taken 360 days after TCRalphabeta/CD19-depleted stem cell transplant. The receptors were gathered from a male patient aged 10-17 years who had a stem cell transplant for acute myeloid leukemia, so the T cells may come from the graft donor.

As concerns this clonotype: The conserved final phenylalanine or tryptophan is absent from the CDR3, which likely points to a read error. CDR3 in DNA: TGTGCCAGCAGCTTAGCGATCTGGGACTTACCCCTCAGGAACAATGAGCAGTTCTGC. It yields the protein CASSLAIWDLPLRNNEQFC. This chain links TRBV11-1 with TRBJ2-1, with D perhaps TRBD2 (6 bases). Trimming removed 0 bases at V and 5 bases at J, with 23 bases between. Per germline, CDR1 SGHAT and CDR2 FQDESV (reference sequence). This CDR3 spans 19 amino acids.

This clonotype was counted ten times or more. The J gene is TRBJ2-7, the V gene TRBV4-2; D could derive from TRBD1 or TRBD2 (5 bases each). CDR1 LGHNA and CDR2 YNFKEQ come from the germline V gene. V lost 5 bases to trimming and J lost 0 bases, with 17 bases between them. The CDR3 has 16 amino acids. CDR3 sequence reads: CASSDVAWDGSYEQYF. The CDR3 coding sequence is TGTGCCAGCAGCGACGTGGCCTGGGACGGCTCCTACGAGCAGTACTTC.

This clonotype was counted a few times. V gene TRBV3-1 combines with J gene TRBJ2-1, with TRBD2 identical over 12 bases. In germline, CDR1 is LGHDT, CDR2 YNNKEL (reference sequence). V lost 3 bases and J lost 2; bases outside the gene matches: 5. CDR3 length: 17 amino acids. The CDR3 sequence is CASSQPGLAGTYNEQFF. CDR3 coding DNA: TGTGCCAGCAGCCAGCCCGGACTAGCGGGAACCTACAATGAGCAGTTCTTC.

Note on this clonotype: Being one base from a much bigger clone, this may be a read error. V and J are TRBV28 and TRBJ2-7, with D unclear. The V end was cut by 2 bases, the J end by 0 bases, with 14 bases between. Germline-derived CDR1 and CDR2 are MDHEN and SYDVKM. The CDR3 sequence is 16 residues long. The chain's CDR3 is CASSLRATPYSYEQYF. CDR3 nucleotides: TGTGCCAGCAGTTTAAGGGCTACCCCCTACTCCTACGAGCAGTACTTC.

This clonotype was observed many times. The gene calls are TRBV11-2 and TRBJ1-1, with D perhaps TRBD1 (6 bases). Germline V gene data show CDR1 as SGHAT and CDR2 as FQNNGV. Trimming took 4 bases from V and 4 from J, leaving 13 bases between them. CDR3 length: 14 amino acids. The CDR3 protein is CASSSKGGSTEAFF. CDR3 DNA sequence: TGTGCCAGCAGCTCAAAGGGGGGGAGCACTGAAGCTTTCTTT.

The V call is TRBV10-3, the J call TRBJ2-5, with TRBD1 identical over 7 bases. The CDR3 contains 13 residues. The J segment lost 5 bases and the V segment lost 5 bases, leaving 5 bases of the junction unmatched. CDR1 and CDR2 (germline): ENHRY, SYGVKD. DNA of the CDR3: TGTGCCATCAGTCTAAAACAGGGGGAGACCCAGTACTTC. Translating gives CAISLKQGETQYF.

Only a few counts were recorded for this clonotype. A junction boundary mismatches the germline segment, possibly from a read error. The chain couples TRBV20-1 to TRBJ1-1, with D uncertain. CDR3 length equals 8 residues. CDR1 and CDR2 (germline): DFQATT, SNEGSKA (reference sequence). This CDR3 is CSARGIFF. In nucleotides, the CDR3 is TGCAGTGCTAGGGGGATCTTTTTT.

This clonotype was picked up a small number of times. The chain recombines TRBV6-2 or TRBV6-3 with TRBJ2-1; 9 bases line up with TRBD2. CDR3 length: 20 amino acids. Germline assignment: CDR1 MNHEY and CDR2 SVGEGT. With V trimmed by 0 bases and J by 6 bases, 18 bases remained unmatched. CDR3 nucleotide sequence: TGTGCCAGCAGTTACTCGAGCGGGAGGCCAGCGGGACGGCAAGGCAATGAGCAGTTCTTC. Protein: CASSYSSGRPAGRQGNEQFF.

This clonotype appeared many times. The rearrangement links TRBV7-2 to TRBJ2-1; 9 nucleotides match TRBD2. Germline loops: CDR1 SGHTA, CDR2 FQGNSA. With 5 bases clipped from V and 2 bases from J, the junction kept 4 bases outside the gene matches. The CDR3 is 15 residues long. The CDR3 loop is CASSISSGTYNEQFF. CDR3 DNA: TGTGCCAGCAGCATTTCTAGCGGGACCTACAATGAGCAGTTCTTC.

The chain carries TRBV4-3 and TRBJ2-3; D perhaps matches TRBD1 (6 bases). V was shortened by 3 bases and J by 0 bases, with 10 bases between the two germline ends. Per the germline V gene, CDR1 is LGHNA and CDR2 is YSLEER. This CDR3 has 15 amino acids. The CDR3 sequence is CASSQGALSTDTQYF. The DNA for the CDR3 is TGCGCCAGCAGCCAGGGGGCCCTCAGCACAGATACGCAGTATTTT.

This clonotype showed up just a few times. J is TRBJ2-1 and V is TRBV6-2 or TRBV6-3; 12 bases align to TRBD2. The CDR3 spans 16 residues. V trimming: 6 bases; J trimming: 1 base; junction bases outside the gene matches: 4. Germline-derived CDR1 and CDR2 are MNHEY and SVGEGT. CDR3: CASSRLAGGSYNEQFF. As DNA, the CDR3 is TGTGCCAGCAGCCGTCTAGCGGGAGGGTCCTACAATGAGCAGTTCTTC.

This chain joins TRBV7-2 and TRBJ2-3; D may be TRBD2 (5 bases). From germline, CDR1 is SGHTA and CDR2 FQGNSA. This CDR3 has 15 amino acids. Between the trimmed V and J ends, which lost 6 bases and 0 bases, there was a span of 13 bases. The CDR3 DNA follows: TGTGCCAGCAGGACCCATGGGAGTAGCACAGATACGCAGTATTTT. Translation: CASRTHGSSTDTQYF.

This clonotype was detected only a few times. The V gene is TRBV6-2 or TRBV6-3, the J gene TRBJ2-7, with unresolved D. The CDR3 totals 14 residues. Trimming left V 0 bases short and J 2 bases short, with 8 bases between. Germline V lookup: CDR1 MNHEY, CDR2 SVGEGT. In nucleotides, the CDR3 is TGTGCCAGCAGTTACTCGCCAGGTCCCTACGAGCAGTACTTC. It is translated as CASSYSPGPYEQYF.

The chain couples TRBV5-1 to TRBJ2-1; 9 nucleotides line up with TRBD2. Germline V gives CDR1 SGHRS, CDR2 YFSETQ. CDR3 length equals 16 residues. With 0 bases clipped from V and 8 bases from J, the junction kept 9 bases outside the gene matches. The CDR3 region has the DNA TGCGCCAGCAGCTTGGACGGAGCGGGAGGTTCAGATGAGCAGTTCTTC. As protein: CASSLDGAGGSDEQFF.

This sequence joins TRBV28 and TRBJ2-7, with 14 bases fitting TRBD2. CDR3 length equals 18 residues. Trimming took 2 bases from V and 1 from J; bases not matched to a gene: 7. The germline V gene encodes CDR1 MDHEN and CDR2 SYDVKM. The CDR3 reads CASSLMGLAGVGSYEQYF. As DNA, the CDR3 is TGTGCCAGCAGTTTAATGGGACTAGCGGGAGTTGGTTCCTACGAGCAGTACTTC.

The rearrangement links TRBV10-3 to TRBJ2-1, with D perhaps matching TRBD1 (5 bases). Trimming took 4 bases from V and 0 from J, leaving 13 bases between them. Per germline, CDR1 ENHRY and CDR2 SYGVKD. CDR3 length equals 16 residues. CDR3 sequence reads: CAISASGKGSYNEQFF. The CDR3 coding sequence is TGTGCCATCAGTGCCTCAGGGAAGGGCTCCTACAATGAGCAGTTCTTC.

The J gene is TRBJ2-6, the V gene TRBV4-2; D uncertain. This CDR3 region has 15 residues. The V end was cut by 1 base, the J end by 2 bases, with 6 bases between. Germline CDR1 reads LGHNA; CDR2 reads YNFKEQ. This CDR3 is CASSQVRAGANVLTF. Written as DNA, the CDR3 is TGTGCCAGCAGCCAAGTAAGGGCTGGGGCCAACGTCCTGACTTTC.

In its sample, this clonotype was seen a few times. The chain recombines TRBV3-1 with TRBJ2-2; TRBD2 matches at 12 bases. Germline assignment: CDR1 LGHDT and CDR2 YNNKEL (reference sequence). This CDR3 has 17 amino acids. J lost 3 bases, V lost 3 bases, and 5 bases had no gene match. This CDR3 reads CASSHFGLAGYTGELFF. CDR3 DNA sequence: TGTGCCAGCAGCCATTTCGGACTAGCGGGGTACACCGGGGAGCTGTTTTTT.